This note documents a single TCR beta chain sequence. Its antigen is as yet unknown. The CDR3 is 17 amino acids. The V segment lost 1 base and the J segment 0 bases; nucleotides outside the gene matches: 8. Per the germline V gene, CDR1 is MGHRA and CDR2 is YSYEKL. The sample belongs to a study of response to subunit inactivated influenza vaccine. MiXCR, run by TCRdb on the RT-PCR reads, gives a single entry per CDR3 protein. The data hold about 190,000 distinct CDR3 sequences, with around 15% observed a single time. Study-wide points: Every seasonal influenza vaccination brings in few new T cells, the authors suggested.

Sequenced here: CD8+ T cells sorted from PBMCs, sampled 5 days after vaccination. The V gene is TRBV4-1, the J gene TRBJ1-1, with 7 positions matching TRBD1. The sequence came from a man aged 45-65 years who received an inactivated influenza vaccine. In DNA, the CDR3 is TGCGCCAGCAGCCAAGCCCGGGACAGAGAAATGAACACTGAAGCTTTCTTT. Translating it yields CASSQARDREMNTEAFF.